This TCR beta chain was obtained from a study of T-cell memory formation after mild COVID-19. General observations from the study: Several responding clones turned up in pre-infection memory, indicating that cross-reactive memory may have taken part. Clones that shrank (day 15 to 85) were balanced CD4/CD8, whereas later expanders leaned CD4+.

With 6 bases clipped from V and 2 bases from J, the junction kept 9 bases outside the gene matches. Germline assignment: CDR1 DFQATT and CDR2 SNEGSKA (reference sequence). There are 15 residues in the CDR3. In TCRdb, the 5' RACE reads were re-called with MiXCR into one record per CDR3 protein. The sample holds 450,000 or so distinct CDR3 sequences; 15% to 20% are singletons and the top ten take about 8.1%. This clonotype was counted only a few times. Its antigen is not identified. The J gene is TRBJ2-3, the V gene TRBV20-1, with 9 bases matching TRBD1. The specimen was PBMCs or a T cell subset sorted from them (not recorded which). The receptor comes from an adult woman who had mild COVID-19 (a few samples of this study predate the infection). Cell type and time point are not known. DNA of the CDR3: TGCAGTGCGAGGGGGGGACAGGGAAACACAGATACGCAGTATTTT. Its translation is CSARGGQGNTDTQYF.